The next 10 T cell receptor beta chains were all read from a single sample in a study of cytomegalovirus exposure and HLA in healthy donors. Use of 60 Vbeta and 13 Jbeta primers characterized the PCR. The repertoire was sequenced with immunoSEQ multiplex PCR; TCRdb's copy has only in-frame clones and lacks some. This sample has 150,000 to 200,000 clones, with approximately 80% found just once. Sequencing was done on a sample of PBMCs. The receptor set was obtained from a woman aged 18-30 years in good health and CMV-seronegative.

CDR3 protein: CASRDSYNEQFF. As DNA, the CDR3 is TGTGCCAGCAGGGACAGCTACAATGAGCAGTTCTTC. This rearrangement joins TRBV6-5 to TRBJ2-1, with a tentative D call TRBD1 (6 bases). This CDR3 is 12 amino acids long. Germline V gives CDR1 MNHEY, CDR2 SVGAGI. Trimming stripped 6 bases from V and 3 bases from J, with 6 bases between.

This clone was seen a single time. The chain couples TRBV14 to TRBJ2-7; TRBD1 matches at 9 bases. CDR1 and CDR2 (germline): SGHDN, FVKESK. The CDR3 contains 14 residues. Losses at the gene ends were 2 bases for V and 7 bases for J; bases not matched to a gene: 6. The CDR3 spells CASSQSGTGREQYF. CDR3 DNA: TGTGCCAGCAGCCAAAGTGGGACAGGGCGGGAGCAGTACTTC.

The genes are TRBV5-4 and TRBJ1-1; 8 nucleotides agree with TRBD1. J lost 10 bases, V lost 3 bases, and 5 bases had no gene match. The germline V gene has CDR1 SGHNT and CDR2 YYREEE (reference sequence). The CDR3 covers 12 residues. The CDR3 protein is CASSSDREGAFF. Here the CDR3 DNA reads TGTGCCAGCAGCTCGGACAGGGAAGGAGCTTTCTTT.

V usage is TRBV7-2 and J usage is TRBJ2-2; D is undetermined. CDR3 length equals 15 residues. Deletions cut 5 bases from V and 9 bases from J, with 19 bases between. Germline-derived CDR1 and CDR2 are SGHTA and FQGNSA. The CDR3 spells CASSPRPGGNRELFF. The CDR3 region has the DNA TGTGCCAGCAGCCCGCGTCCGGGTGGAAACCGGGAGCTGTTTTTT.

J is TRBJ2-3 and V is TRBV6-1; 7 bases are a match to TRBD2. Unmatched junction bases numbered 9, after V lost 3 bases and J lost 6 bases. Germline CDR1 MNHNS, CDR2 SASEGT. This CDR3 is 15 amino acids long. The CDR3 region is CASSEFKISGDTQYF. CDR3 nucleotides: TGTGCCAGCAGTGAGTTCAAGATTAGCGGGGATACGCAGTATTTT.

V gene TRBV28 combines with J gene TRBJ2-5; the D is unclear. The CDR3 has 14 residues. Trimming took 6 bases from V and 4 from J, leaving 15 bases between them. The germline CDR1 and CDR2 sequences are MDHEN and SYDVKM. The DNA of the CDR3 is TGTGCCAGCAGCAAGTCGGCGGTACGAGAGACCCAGTACTTC. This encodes CASSKSAVRETQYF. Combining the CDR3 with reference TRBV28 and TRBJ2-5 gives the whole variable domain DVKVTQSSRYLVKRTGEKVFLECVQDMDHENMFWYRQDPGLGLRLIYFSYDVKMKEKGDIPEGYSVSREKKERFSLILESASTNQTSMYLCASSKSAVRETQYFGPGTRLLVL.

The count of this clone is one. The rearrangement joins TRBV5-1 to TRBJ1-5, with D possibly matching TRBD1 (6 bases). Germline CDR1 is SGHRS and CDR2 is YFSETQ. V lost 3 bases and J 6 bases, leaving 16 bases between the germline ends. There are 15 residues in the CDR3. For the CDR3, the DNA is TGCGCCAGCAGCTCGAGGGGGGGGGCCGGTCAGCCCCAGCATTTT. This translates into CASSSRGGAGQPQHF.

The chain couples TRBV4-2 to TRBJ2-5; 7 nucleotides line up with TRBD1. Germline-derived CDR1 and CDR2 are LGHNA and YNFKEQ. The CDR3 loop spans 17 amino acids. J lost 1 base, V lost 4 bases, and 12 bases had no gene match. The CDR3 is CASSPNRGDTFQETQYF. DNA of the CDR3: TGTGCCAGCAGCCCAAACAGGGGCGACACCTTCCAAGAGACCCAGTACTTC.

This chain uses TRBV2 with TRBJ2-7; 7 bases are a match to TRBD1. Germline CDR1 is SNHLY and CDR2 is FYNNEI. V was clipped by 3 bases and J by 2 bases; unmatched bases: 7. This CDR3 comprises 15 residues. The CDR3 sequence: CASSDWTGRPYEQYF. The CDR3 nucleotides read TGTGCCAGCAGTGATTGGACAGGTCGACCCTACGAGCAGTACTTC.

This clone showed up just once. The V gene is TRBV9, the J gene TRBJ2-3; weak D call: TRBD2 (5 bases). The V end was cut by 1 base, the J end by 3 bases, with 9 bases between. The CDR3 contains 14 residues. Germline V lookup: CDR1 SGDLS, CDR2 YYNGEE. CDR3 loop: CASSVSRGTDTQYF. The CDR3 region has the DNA TGTGCCAGCAGCGTAAGTAGAGGGACAGATACGCAGTATTTT. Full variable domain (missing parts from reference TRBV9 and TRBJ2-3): DSGVTQTPKHLITATGQRVTLRCSPRSGDLSVYWYQQSLDQGLQFLIQYYNGEERAKGNILERFSAQQFPDLHSELNLSSLELGDSALYFCASSVSRGTDTQYFGPGTRLTVL.